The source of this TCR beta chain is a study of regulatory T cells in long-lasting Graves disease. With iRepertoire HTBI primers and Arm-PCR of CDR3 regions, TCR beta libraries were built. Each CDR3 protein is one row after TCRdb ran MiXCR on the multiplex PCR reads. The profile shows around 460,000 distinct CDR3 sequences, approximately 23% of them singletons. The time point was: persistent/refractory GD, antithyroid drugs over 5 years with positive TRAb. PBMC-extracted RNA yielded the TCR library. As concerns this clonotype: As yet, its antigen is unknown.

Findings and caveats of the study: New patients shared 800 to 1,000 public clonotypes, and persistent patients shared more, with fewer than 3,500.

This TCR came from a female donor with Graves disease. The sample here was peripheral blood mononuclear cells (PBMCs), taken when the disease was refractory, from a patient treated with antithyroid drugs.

CDR3 sequence reads: CSAPHVDRASSPLHF. CDR3 coding DNA: TGCAGTGCTCCTCACGTGGACAGGGCGAGCTCACCCCTCCACTTT. This chain uses TRBV20-1 with TRBJ1-6; 8 nucleotides match TRBD1. V trimming: 5 bases; J trimming: 10 bases; junction bases outside the gene matches: 13. The germline gives CDR1 DFQATT, CDR2 SNEGSKA (reference sequence). The CDR3 length is 15 residues.